This T cell receptor beta chain was found in a study of beta chain features in type 1 diabetes. Study-wide results and caveats: Among patients, naive, central memory and Treg TCRB repertoires appeared more similar than among healthy donors. A moderate, significant TCRB CDR3 shortening appeared in type 1 diabetes across four CD4+ subsets.

Cell sorting via CD45RO/CCR7/CD25/CD127/CD95/CD27 was performed to obtain CD4+ naive, central memory, regulatory and stem cell-like memory cells. Populations isolated by sorting all had purity greater than 95%. On this clone itself: The antigen remains unidentified.

This CDR3 has 14 amino acids. The authors reverse transcribed all of the isolated RNA, so sequencing captured expressed TCRB transcripts. An average of about 3.5 million reads was obtained for naive, central memory and regulatory T cell samples. The assay was immunoSEQ multiplex PCR, and TCRdb's table has in-frame clones only and misses some. The sample includes 300,000 to 400,000 clones, around 9.7% of them seen just once. The sample was central memory CD4+ T cells from blood. The gene calls are TRBV21-1 and TRBJ2-2; the DNA was not used to check the table's D call, TRBD1. TRBV21-1 is listed as a pseudogene. This receptor was taken from a young man with type 1 diabetes. The CDR3 sequence is CASRLRGLVGELFF. In DNA, the CDR3 is TGTGCCAGCAGGCTAAGGGGGTTGGTCGGGGAGCTGTTTTTT.